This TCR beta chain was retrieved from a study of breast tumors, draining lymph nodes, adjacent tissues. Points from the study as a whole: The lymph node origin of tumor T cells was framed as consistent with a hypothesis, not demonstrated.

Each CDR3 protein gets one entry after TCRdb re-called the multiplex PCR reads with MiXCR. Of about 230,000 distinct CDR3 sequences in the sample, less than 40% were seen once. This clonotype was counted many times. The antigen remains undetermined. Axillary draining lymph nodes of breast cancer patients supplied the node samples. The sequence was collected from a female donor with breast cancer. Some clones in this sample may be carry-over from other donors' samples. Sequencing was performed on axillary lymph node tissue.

DNA for the CDR3: TGCGCCAGCAGCCCCTCCGTGGGGAGCGGCTACGAGCAGTACTTC. Translated: CASSPSVGSGYEQYF. This chain connects TRBV4-1 to TRBJ2-7; D perhaps matches TRBD2 (5 bases). Germline values: CDR1 MGHRA, CDR2 YSYEKL. V lost 4 bases, J lost 3 bases, and 16 bases lay in between. This CDR3 region has 15 residues.